This T cell receptor beta chain was recorded in a study of blood T cells in healthy people across ages. CDR3 length: 13 amino acids. V lost 2 bases to trimming and J lost 4 bases, with 5 bases between them. The germline gives CDR1 LGHDT, CDR2 YNNKEL (reference sequence). PCR was performed a second time for 7 to 11 cycles using a sample-barcoded 5' primer and a J-beta primer mix. TCRdb recomputed calls from the 5' RACE reads with MiXCR, one row per CDR3 protein. The sample lists a few hundred thousand distinct CDR3 sequences; around 27% were seen once. Broader study findings: A roughly linear fall in TCR beta diversity per million T cells was seen with increasing age. Researchers report that TCR beta diversity correlated strongly with naive T cell percentage.

This clonotype was seen a few times. Antigen: not known. These same records also appear under a second study, on T cells of mothers and their children. From that study: With unrelated pairs as the comparison, related mother-child pairs had a slightly higher overlap that was not significant.

Sequenced: blood. This chain connects TRBV3-1 to TRBJ2-2; D is possibly TRBD1 (5 bases). The sequence was collected from a boy aged 2-15 years in good health. The chain's CDR3 is CASSQQGTGELFF. The CDR3 coding sequence is TGTGCCAGCAGCCAACAGGGCACCGGGGAGCTGTTTTTT.